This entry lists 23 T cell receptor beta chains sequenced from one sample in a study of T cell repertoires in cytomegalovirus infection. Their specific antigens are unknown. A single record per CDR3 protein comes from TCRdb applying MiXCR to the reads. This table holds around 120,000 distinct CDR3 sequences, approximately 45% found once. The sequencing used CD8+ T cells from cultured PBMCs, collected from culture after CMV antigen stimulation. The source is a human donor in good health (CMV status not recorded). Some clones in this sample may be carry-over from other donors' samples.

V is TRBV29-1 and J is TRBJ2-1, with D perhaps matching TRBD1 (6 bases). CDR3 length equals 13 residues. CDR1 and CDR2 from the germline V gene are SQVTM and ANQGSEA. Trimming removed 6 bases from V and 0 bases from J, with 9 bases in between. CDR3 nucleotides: TGCAGCGTCCAGGGGAGCTCCTACAATGAGCAGTTCTTC. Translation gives CSVQGSSYNEQFF.

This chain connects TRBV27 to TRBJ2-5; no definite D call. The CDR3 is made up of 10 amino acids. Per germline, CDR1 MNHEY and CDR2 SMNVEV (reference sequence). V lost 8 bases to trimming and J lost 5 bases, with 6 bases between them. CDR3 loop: CASGWETQYF. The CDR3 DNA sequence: TGTGCCAGCGGGTGGGAGACCCAGTACTTC.

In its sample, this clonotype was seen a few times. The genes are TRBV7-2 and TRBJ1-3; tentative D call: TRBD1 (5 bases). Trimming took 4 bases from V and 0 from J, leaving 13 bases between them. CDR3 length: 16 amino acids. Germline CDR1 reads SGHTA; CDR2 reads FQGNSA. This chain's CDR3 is CASSYRQFSSGNTIYF. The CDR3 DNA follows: TGTGCCAGCAGCTACCGACAGTTTAGCTCTGGAAACACCATATATTTT.

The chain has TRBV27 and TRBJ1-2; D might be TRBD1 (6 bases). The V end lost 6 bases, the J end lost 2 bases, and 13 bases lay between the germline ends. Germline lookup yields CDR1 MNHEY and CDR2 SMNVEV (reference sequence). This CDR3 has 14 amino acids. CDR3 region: CASRFDRSNYGYTF. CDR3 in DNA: TGTGCCAGCAGGTTCGACAGGTCCAACTATGGCTACACCTTC.

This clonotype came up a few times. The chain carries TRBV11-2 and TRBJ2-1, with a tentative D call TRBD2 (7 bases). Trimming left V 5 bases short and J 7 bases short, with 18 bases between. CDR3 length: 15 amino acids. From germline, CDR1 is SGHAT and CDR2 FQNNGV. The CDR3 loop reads CASSPWEGEYNEQFF. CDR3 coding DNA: TGTGCCAGCAGCCCCTGGGAGGGGGAGTATAATGAGCAGTTCTTC.

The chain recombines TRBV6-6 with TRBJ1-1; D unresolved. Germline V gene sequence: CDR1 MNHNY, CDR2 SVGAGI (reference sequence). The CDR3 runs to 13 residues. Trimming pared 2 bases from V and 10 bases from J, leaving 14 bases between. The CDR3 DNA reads TGTGCCAGCAGTTACCTCCTTCCCGAGGGAGCTTTCTTT. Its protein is CASSYLLPEGAFF.

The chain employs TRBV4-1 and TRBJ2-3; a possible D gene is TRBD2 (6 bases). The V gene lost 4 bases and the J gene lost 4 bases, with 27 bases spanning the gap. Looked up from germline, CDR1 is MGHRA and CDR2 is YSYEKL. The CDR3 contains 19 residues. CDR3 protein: CASSRGKEGRLGRSDTQYF. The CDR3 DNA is TGCGCCAGCAGCCGTGGAAAGGAGGGTAGACTAGGTCGGTCAGATACGCAGTATTTT.

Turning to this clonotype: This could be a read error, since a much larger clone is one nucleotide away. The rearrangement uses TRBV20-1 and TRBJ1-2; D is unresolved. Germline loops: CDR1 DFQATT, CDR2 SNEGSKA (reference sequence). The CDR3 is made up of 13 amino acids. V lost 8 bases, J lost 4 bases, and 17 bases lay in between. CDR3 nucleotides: TGCAGTACCGCGAAGGGAAGGACCTATGGCTACACCTTC. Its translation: CSTAKGRTYGYTF.

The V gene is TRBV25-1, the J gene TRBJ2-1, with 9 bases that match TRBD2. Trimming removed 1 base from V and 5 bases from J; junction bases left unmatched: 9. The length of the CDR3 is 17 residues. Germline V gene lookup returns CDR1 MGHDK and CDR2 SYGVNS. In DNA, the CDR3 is TGTGCCAGCAGTGAATGGATCGCGGGGGGGCGGAACAATGAGCAGTTCTTC. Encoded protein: CASSEWIAGGRNNEQFF. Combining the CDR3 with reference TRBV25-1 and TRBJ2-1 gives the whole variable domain EADIYQTPRYLVIGTGKKITLECSQTMGHDKMYWYQQDPGMELHLIHYSYGVNSTEKGDLSSESTVSRIRTEHFPLTLESARPSHTSQYLCASSEWIAGGRNNEQFFGPGTRLTVL.

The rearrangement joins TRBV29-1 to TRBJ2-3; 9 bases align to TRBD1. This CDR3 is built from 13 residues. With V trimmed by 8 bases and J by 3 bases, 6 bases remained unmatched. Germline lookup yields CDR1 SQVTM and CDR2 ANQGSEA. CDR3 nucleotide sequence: TGCAGCTTAATACAGGGGGCAACAGATACGCAGTATTTT. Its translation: CSLIQGATDTQYF.

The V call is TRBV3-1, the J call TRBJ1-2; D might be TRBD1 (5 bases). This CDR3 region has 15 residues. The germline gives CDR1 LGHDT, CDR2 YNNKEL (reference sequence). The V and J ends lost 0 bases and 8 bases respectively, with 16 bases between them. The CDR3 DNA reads TGTGCCAGCAGCCAAGATTTCCTTACAGGAACCGGCTACACCTTC. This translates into CASSQDFLTGTGYTF.

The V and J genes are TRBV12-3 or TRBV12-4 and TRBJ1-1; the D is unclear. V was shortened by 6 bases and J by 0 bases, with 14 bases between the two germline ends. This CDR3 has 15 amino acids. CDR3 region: CASSPLLTMNTEAFF. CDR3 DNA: TGTGCCAGCAGCCCATTACTGACCATGAACACTGAAGCTTTCTTT.

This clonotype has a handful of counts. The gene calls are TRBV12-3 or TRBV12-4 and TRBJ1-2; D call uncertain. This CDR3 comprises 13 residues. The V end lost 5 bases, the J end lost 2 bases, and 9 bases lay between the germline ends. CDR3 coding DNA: TGTGCCAGCAGTACCATAACCAACTATGGCTACACCTTC. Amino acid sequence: CASSTITNYGYTF.

The CDR3 region is CASSLASLNTEAFF. Here the CDR3 DNA reads TGTGCCAGCAGCTTAGCGTCACTGAACACTGAAGCTTTCTTT. V gene TRBV7-6 combines with J gene TRBJ1-1; D is ambiguous. Germline lookup yields CDR1 SGHVS and CDR2 FNYEAQ. V dropped 0 bases and J dropped 0 bases, with 5 bases sitting between them. This CDR3 has 14 residues.

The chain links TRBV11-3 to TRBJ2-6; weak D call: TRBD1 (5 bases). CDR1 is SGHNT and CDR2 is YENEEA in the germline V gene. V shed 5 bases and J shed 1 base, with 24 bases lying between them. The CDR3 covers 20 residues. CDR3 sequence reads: CASSNFPTATPESGANVLTF. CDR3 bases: TGTGCCAGCAGCAACTTCCCGACAGCAACCCCTGAGTCTGGGGCCAACGTCCTGACTTTC.

CDR3 sequence reads: CASSQDSGWNADGYTF. DNA of the CDR3: TGCGCCAGCAGCCAAGACTCGGGGTGGAATGCGGATGGCTACACCTTC. The genes are TRBV4-1 and TRBJ1-2, with D unresolved. The CDR3 spans 16 residues. In germline, CDR1 is MGHRA, CDR2 YSYEKL. Trimming removed 0 bases at V and 6 bases at J, with 17 bases between.

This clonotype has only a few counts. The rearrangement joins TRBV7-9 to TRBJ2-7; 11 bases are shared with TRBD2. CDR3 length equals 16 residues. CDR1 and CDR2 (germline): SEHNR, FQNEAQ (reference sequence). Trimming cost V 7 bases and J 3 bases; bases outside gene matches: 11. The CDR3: CASTPSPGLADYEQYF. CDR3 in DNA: TGTGCCAGCACCCCCTCACCGGGACTAGCGGACTACGAGCAGTACTTC.

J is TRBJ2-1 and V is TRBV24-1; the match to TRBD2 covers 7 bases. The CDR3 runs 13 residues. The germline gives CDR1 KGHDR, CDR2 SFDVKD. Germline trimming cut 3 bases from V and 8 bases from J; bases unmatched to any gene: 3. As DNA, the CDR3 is TGTGCCACCAGTGATGGGGGGGGGGATGAGCAGTTCTTC. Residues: CATSDGGGDEQFF.

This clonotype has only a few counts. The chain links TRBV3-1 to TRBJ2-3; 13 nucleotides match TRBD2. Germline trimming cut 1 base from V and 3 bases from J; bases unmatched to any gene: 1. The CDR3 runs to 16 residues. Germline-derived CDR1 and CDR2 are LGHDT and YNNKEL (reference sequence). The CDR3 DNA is TGTGCCAGCAGCCAAGGGACTAGCGGGAGTACAGATACGCAGTATTTT. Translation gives CASSQGTSGSTDTQYF.

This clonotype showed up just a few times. The CDR3 region has the DNA TGTGCCAGCAGCGCCCGGGGGAGGCGGGACACTGAAGCTTTCTTT. Translated: CASSARGRRDTEAFF. The J gene is TRBJ1-1, the V gene TRBV7-8; maybe TRBD1 (5 bases). CDR1 is SGHVS and CDR2 is FQNEAQ in the germline V gene. The CDR3 has 15 residues. V dropped 5 bases and J dropped 3 bases, with 16 bases sitting between them.

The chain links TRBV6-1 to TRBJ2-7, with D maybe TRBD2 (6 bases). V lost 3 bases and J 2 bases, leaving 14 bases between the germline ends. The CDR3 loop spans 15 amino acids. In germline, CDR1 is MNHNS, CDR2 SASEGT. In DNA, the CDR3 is TGTGCCAGCAGTGATCCGGGACTTGCTACCTACGAGCAGTACTTC. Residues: CASSDPGLATYEQYF.

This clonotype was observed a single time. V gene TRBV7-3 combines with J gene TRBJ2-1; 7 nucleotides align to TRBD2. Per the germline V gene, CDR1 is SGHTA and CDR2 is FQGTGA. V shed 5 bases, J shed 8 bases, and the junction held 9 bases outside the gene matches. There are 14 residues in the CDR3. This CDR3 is CASSPRGGGDEQFF. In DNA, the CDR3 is TGTGCCAGCAGCCCCCGCGGGGGTGGGGATGAGCAGTTCTTC. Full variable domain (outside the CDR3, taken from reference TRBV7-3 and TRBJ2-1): GAGVSQTPSNKVTEKGKYVELRCDPISGHTALYWYRQSLGQGPEFLIYFQGTGAADDSGLPNDRFFAVRPEGSVSTLKIQRTERGDSAVYLCASSPRGGGDEQFFGPGTRLTVL.

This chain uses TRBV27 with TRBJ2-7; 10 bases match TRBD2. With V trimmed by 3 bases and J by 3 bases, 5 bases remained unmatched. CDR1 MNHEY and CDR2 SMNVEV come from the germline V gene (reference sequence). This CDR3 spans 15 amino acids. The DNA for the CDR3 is TGTGCCAGCAGTTTTCTAGCGGGGGCCATCTACGAGCAGTACTTC. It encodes CASSFLAGAIYEQYF.